This TCR beta chain was retrieved from a study of T cell clones after liver transplantation. Study-wide context: Patients counted as tolerant after at least one year off all immunosuppression, enzymes not exceeding twice normal.

This clone has a single count. Sequenced by immunoSEQ multiplex PCR; TCRdb stores in-frame clones only, minus some. The sample contains 85,000 to 130,000 clones, around 86% of which appear only once. The ends lost 4 bases at V and 0 bases at J; junction bases unmatched: 5. Germline V gives CDR1 MNHEY, CDR2 SVGAGI. CDR3 length: 16 residues. The sample here was CD4+ T cells from blood, taken before liver transplant. This clonotype was obtained from a human donor who received a liver transplant. V and J are TRBV6-5 and TRBJ2-1, with TRBD2 identical over 8 bases. CDR3 nucleotide sequence: TGTGCCAGCAGTTTTACAGGGACTAGCTCCTACAATGAGCAGTTCTTC. Amino acid sequence: CASSFTGTSSYNEQFF.